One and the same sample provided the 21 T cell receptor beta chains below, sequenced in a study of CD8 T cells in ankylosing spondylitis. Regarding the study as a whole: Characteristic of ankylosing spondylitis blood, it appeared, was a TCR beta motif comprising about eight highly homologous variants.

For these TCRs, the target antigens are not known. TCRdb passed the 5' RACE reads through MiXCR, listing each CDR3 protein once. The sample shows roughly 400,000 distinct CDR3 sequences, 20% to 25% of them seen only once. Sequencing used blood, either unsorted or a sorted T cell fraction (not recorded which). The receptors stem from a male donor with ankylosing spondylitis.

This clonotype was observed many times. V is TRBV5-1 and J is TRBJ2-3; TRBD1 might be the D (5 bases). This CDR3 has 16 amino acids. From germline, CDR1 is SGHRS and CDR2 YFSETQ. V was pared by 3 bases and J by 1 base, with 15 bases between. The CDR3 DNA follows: TGCGCCAGCAGCTCGGACATATCCCCCGGCACAGATACGCAGTATTTT. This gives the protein CASSSDISPGTDTQYF.

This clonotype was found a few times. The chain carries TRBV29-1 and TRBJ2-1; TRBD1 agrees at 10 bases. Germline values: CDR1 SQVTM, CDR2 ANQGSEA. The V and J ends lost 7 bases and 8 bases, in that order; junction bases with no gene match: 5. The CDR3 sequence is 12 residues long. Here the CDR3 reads CSGGQGGDEQFF. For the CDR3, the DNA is TGCAGCGGCGGACAGGGGGGAGATGAGCAGTTCTTC.

The chain's CDR3 is CASSLGGPGPGDEKLFF. CDR3 coding DNA: TGTGCCAGCAGTTTAGGCGGCCCGGGACCAGGGGATGAAAAACTGTTTTTT. The chain joins TRBV28 to TRBJ1-4; weak D call: TRBD1 (6 bases). V shed 2 bases and J shed 6 bases, with 19 bases lying between them. This CDR3 is built from 17 residues. The germline V gene has CDR1 MDHEN and CDR2 SYDVKM.

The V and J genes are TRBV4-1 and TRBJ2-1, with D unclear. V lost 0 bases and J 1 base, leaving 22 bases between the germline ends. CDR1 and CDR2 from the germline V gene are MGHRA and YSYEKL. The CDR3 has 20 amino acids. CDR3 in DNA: TGCGCCAGCAGCCAAGAGGGTGGTGGCGAGGTGGGTTTGTCCTACAATGAGCAGTTCTTC. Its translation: CASSQEGGGEVGLSYNEQFF.

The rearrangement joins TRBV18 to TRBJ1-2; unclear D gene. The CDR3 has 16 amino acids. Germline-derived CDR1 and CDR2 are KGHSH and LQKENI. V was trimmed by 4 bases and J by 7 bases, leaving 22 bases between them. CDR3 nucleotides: TGTGCCAGCTCACTTCAAAAGACCCCCGGTGTAGGTGGCTACACCTTC. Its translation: CASSLQKTPGVGGYTF.

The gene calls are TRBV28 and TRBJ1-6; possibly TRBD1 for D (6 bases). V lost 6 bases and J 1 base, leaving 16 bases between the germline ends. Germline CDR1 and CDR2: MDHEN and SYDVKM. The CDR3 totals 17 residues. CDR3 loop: CASRTNRVNSYNSPLHF. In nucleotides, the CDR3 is TGTGCCAGCAGAACCAACAGGGTGAATTCCTATAATTCACCCCTCCACTTT.

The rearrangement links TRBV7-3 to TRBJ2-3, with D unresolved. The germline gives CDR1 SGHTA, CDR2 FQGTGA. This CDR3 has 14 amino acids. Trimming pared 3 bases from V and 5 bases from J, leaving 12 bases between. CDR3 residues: CASSLTGYEDTQYF. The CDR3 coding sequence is TGTGCCAGCAGCTTGACCGGGTATGAAGATACGCAGTATTTT.

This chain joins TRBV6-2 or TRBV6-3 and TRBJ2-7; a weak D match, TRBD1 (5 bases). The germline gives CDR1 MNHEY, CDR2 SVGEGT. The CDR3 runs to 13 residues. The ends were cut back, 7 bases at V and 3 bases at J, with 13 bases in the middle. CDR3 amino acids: CASTLTESYEQYF. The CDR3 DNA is TGTGCCAGCACGTTGACAGAGAGCTACGAGCAGTACTTC.

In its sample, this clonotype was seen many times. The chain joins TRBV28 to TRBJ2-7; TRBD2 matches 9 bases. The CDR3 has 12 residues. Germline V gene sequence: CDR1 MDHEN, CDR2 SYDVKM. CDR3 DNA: TGTGTCGGACTAGCGACGATCTACGAGCAGTACTTC. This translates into CVGLATIYEQYF. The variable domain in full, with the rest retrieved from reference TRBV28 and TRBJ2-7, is DVKVTQSSRYLVKRTGEKVFLECVQDMDHENMFWYRQDPGLGLRLIYFSYDVKMKEKGDIPEGYSVSREKKERFSLILESASTNQTSMYLCVGLATIYEQYFGPGTRLTVT.

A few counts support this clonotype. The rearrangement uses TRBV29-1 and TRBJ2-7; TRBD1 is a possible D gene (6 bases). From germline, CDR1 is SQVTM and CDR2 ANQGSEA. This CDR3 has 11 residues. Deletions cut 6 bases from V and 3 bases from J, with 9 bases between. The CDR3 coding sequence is TGCAGCGTAGGGACAAACTACGAGCAGTACTTC. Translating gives CSVGTNYEQYF.

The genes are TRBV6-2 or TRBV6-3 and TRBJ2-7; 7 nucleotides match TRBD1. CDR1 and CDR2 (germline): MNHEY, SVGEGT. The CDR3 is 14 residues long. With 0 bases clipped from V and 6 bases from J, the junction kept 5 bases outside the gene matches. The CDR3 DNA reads TGTGCCAGCAGTTACTCGAGAGGGGGCGGCGAGCAGTACTTC. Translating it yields CASSYSRGGGEQYF.

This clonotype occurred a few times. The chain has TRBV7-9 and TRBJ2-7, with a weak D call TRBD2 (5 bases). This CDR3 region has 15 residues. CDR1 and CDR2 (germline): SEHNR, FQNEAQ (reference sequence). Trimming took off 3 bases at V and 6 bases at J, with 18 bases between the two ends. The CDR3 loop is CASSFPGKGSLEQYF. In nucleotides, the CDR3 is TGTGCCAGCAGCTTCCCCGGGAAGGGCTCTCTCGAGCAGTACTTC.

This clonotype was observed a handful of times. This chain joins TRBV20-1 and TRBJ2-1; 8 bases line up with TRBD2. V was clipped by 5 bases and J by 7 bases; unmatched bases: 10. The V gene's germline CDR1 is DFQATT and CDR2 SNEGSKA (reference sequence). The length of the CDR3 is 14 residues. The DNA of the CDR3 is TGCAGTGCTGTGCCTCCGGGAGGGAGGAATGAGCAGTTCTTC. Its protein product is CSAVPPGGRNEQFF.

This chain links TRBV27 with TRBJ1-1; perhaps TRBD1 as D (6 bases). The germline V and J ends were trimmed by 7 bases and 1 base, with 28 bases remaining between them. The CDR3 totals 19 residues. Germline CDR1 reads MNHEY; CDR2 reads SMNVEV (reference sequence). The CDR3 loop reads CASTNRGRGGGGSNTEAFF. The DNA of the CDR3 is TGTGCCAGCACAAACAGAGGGAGGGGGGGAGGTGGTTCGAACACTGAAGCTTTCTTT.

This CDR3 is CSAQTSGRYEQYF. In DNA, the CDR3 is TGCAGTGCTCAGACTAGCGGGAGATACGAGCAGTACTTC. This chain uses TRBV20-1 with TRBJ2-7; 12 nucleotides line up with TRBD2. The CDR3 length is 13 residues. V lost 5 bases to trimming and J lost 4 bases; unmatched junction nucleotides: 3. Germline V gene data show CDR1 as DFQATT and CDR2 as SNEGSKA (reference sequence).

The CDR3 is CASSLKVGHNQPQHF. The CDR3 coding sequence is TGTGCCAGCAGCTTGAAGGTCGGCCATAATCAGCCCCAGCATTTT. The chain links TRBV7-2 to TRBJ1-5; D is unresolved. The CDR3 runs 15 residues. Germline assignment: CDR1 SGHTA and CDR2 FQGNSA. V was pared by 3 bases and J by 4 bases, with 13 bases between.

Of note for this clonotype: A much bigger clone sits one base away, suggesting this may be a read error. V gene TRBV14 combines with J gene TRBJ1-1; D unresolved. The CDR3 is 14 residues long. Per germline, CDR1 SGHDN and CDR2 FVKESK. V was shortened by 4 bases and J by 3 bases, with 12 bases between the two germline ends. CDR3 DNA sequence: TGTGCCAGCAGCCCCCTTTTTTCGGACACTGAAGCTTTCTTT. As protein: CASSPLFSDTEAFF.

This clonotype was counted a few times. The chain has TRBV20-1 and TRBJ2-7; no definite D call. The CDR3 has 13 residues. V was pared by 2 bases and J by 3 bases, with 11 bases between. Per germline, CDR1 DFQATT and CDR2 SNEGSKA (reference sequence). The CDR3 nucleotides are TGCAGTGCTAGATCCGGGTGGGGCTACGAGCAGTACTTC. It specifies CSARSGWGYEQYF.

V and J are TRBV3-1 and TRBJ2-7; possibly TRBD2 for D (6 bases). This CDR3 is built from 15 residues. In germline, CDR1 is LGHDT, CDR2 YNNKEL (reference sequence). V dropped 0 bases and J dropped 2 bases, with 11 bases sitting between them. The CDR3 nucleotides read TGTGCCAGCAGCCAAGATCCCGGGGGTCCCTACGAGCAGTACTTC. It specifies CASSQDPGGPYEQYF.

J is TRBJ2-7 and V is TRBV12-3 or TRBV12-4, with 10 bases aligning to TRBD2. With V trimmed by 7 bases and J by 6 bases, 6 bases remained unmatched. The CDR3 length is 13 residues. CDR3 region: CASNMASGSEQYF. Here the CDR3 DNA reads TGTGCCAGCAATATGGCTAGCGGGAGCGAGCAGTACTTC.

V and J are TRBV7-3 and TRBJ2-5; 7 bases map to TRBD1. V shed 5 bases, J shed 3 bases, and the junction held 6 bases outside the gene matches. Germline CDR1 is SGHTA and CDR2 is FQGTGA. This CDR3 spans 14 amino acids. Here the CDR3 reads CASSLGQDKETQYF. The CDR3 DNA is TGTGCCAGCAGCCTAGGACAGGATAAAGAGACCCAGTACTTC. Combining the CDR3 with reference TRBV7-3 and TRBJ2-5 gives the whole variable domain GAGVSQTPSNKVTEKGKYVELRCDPISGHTALYWYRQSLGQGPEFLIYFQGTGAADDSGLPNDRFFAVRPEGSVSTLKIQRTERGDSAVYLCASSLGQDKETQYFGPGTRLLVL.